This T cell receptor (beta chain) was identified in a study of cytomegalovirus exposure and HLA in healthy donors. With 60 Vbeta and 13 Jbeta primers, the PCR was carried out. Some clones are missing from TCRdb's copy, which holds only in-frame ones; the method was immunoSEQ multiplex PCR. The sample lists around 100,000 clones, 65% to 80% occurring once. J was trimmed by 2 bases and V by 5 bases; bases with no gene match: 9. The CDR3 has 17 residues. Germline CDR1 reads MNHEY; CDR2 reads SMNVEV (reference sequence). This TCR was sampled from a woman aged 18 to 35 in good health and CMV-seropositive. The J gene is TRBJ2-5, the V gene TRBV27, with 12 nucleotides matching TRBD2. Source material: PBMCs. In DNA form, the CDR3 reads TGTGCCAGCAGTCCCCTCTGGACTAGCGGGGTACAAGAGACCCAGTACTTC. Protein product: CASSPLWTSGVQETQYF.